This T cell receptor (beta chain) was observed in a study of patients and donors after allogeneic stem cell transplantation. TCRdb re-called the RT-PCR reads through MiXCR, storing one row per CDR3 protein. The top ten clones hold roughly a third of a sample with approximately 61,000 distinct CDR3 sequences, 10% to 15% of them seen once. The length of the CDR3 is 16 residues. Trimming removed 9 bases from V and 2 bases from J, with 21 bases in between. Germline CDR1 KGHDR, CDR2 SFDVKD. This TCR came from a human donor who was either an allogeneic HSCT recipient or a stem cell or donor lymphocyte infusion donor (not recorded which). It is not recorded whose cells these are; they may come from a transplant donor. The chain joins TRBV24-1 to TRBJ1-1; D unresolved. The sequenced sample consisted of blood, either unsorted or a sorted T cell fraction (not recorded which). The CDR3: CATPVVKNLGNTEAFF. The CDR3 DNA sequence: TGTGCCACCCCCGTAGTTAAAAACCTCGGCAACACTGAAGCTTTCTTT.